This T cell receptor (beta chain) was sequenced during a study of T cell clonotyping in hematopoietic cell transplantation. Profiling relied on immunoSEQ multiplex PCR, and the TCRdb table lists in-frame clones only, not all of them. This table holds 3,300 or so clones, 61% found once. Here the sequenced sample was peripheral blood mononuclear cells, taken 30 days after allogeneic stem cell transplant. The TCR comes from a female patient younger than 45 who had an allogeneic stem cell transplant, so T cells may come from the graft donor. Some clones in this sample may be carry-over from other donors' samples.

Here the CDR3 DNA reads TGTGCCTGGGGGGGGACAGGGCTTTCTGAGCAGTACTTC. Translating it yields CAWGGTGLSEQYF. The rearrangement uses TRBV30 and TRBJ2-7; 9 bases match TRBD1. Germline CDR1 is GTSNPN and CDR2 is SVGIG (reference sequence). J lost 7 bases, V lost 5 bases, and 9 bases had no gene match. The CDR3 extends over 13 amino acids.